A selection of T cell receptor beta chains follows, all from one sample in a study of T cell responses to AZD1222 COVID-19 vaccine. The table came from immunoSEQ multiplex PCR; TCRdb's copy has only in-frame clones and leaves some out. In the table there are approximately 67,000 clones, 80% to 90% of which are singletons. Sample: peripheral blood, taken 28 days after the second AZD1222 dose. The receptor set was obtained from an adult who received the AZD1222 COVID-19 vaccine. Both conserved end residues are part of each CDR3. Fields, in order: clone size, V gene, D gene, J gene, CDR3 DNA, CDR3 protein. D genes are given only for firm matches. The size entry is marked missing in some rows and otherwise reads once, few, many or a size class.

abundance: .
v_gene: TRBV2
d_gene: .
j_gene: TRBJ1-5
CDR3nt: TGTGCCAGCAGCCTACAGGGCCCAGGCAATCAGCCCCAGCATTTT
CDR3aa: CASSLQGPGNQPQHF

abundance: .
v_gene: TRBV9
d_gene: TRBD2
j_gene: TRBJ2-1
CDR3nt: TGTGCCAGCAGCAAAGGGACTAGCGGGAGTTCCCCCTACAATGAGCAGTTCTTC
CDR3aa: CASSKGTSGSSPYNEQFF

abundance: .
v_gene: TRBV24-1
d_gene: .
j_gene: TRBJ2-2
CDR3nt: TGTGCCACCAGTGATTTTAAGGGGAAGAACACCGGGGAGCTGTTTTTT
CDR3aa: CATSDFKGKNTGELFF

abundance: .
v_gene: TRBV6-2/TRBV6-3
d_gene: TRBD2
j_gene: TRBJ2-5
CDR3nt: TGTGCCAGCAGTTTAGCGGGAAGACGTGAGACCCAGTACTTC
CDR3aa: CASSLAGRRETQYF

abundance: .
v_gene: TRBV6-2/TRBV6-3
d_gene: .
j_gene: TRBJ1-1
CDR3nt: TGTGCCAGCAGTTACTCCCCGGGAGGTGTCGGACTGAACACTGAAGCTTTCTTT
CDR3aa: CASSYSPGGVGLNTEAFF

abundance: .
v_gene: TRBV28
d_gene: .
j_gene: TRBJ1-5
CDR3nt: TGTGCCAGCAGTTTATTGGTAACCGAAAATCAGCCCCAGCATTTT
CDR3aa: CASSLLVTENQPQHF

abundance: once
v_gene: TRBV19
d_gene: .
j_gene: TRBJ2-7
CDR3nt: TGTGCCAGTACCTACTACGAGCAGTACTTC
CDR3aa: CASTYYEQYF

abundance: .
v_gene: TRBV11-1
d_gene: .
j_gene: TRBJ1-1
CDR3nt: TGTGCCAGCAGCTTAGTTTTCGGGGGGCCGTACACTGAAGCTTTCTTT
CDR3aa: CASSLVFGGPYTEAFF

abundance: .
v_gene: TRBV5-1
d_gene: .
j_gene: TRBJ1-1
CDR3nt: TGCGCCAGCAGCCATGACAGCATTGAAGCTTTCTTT
CDR3aa: CASSHDSIEAFF

abundance: .
v_gene: TRBV21-1
d_gene: .
j_gene: TRBJ1-6
CDR3nt: TGTGCCAGCAGGCCGGGGGGCCCCGGGGGCATTGTGTCCCTCCACTTT
CDR3aa: CASRPGGPGGIVSLHF

abundance: few
v_gene: TRBV12-3/TRBV12-4
d_gene: .
j_gene: TRBJ2-5
CDR3nt: TGTGCCAGCAGTTTCGGGGTTGGGGAGACCCAGTACTTC
CDR3aa: CASSFGVGETQYF

abundance: .
v_gene: TRBV5-1
d_gene: .
j_gene: TRBJ1-1
CDR3nt: TGCGCCAGCAGCCTACTACAGGGTTGGAACACTGAAGCTTTCTTT
CDR3aa: CASSLLQGWNTEAFF

abundance: .
v_gene: TRBV6-1
d_gene: .
j_gene: TRBJ2-3
CDR3nt: TGTGCCAGCAGTGAATCGTACCCCCCAGATACGCAGTATTTT
CDR3aa: CASSESYPPDTQYF

abundance: .
v_gene: TRBV6-1
d_gene: .
j_gene: TRBJ2-3
CDR3nt: TGTGCCAGCAGTGAAGCGTTGGGTATTGGCACAGATACGCAGTATTTT
CDR3aa: CASSEALGIGTDTQYF

abundance: .
v_gene: TRBV27
d_gene: TRBD1
j_gene: TRBJ1-1
CDR3nt: TGTGCCAGCAGTTTAACAGGGGCTACTGAAGCTTTCTTT
CDR3aa: CASSLTGATEAFF

abundance: .
v_gene: TRBV3-1/TRBV3-2
d_gene: .
j_gene: TRBJ1-1
CDR3nt: TGTGCCAGCAGCCAGGCGGTGAACACTGAAGCTTTCTTT
CDR3aa: CASSQAVNTEAFF

abundance: .
v_gene: TRBV5-5
d_gene: .
j_gene: TRBJ2-6
CDR3nt: TGTGCCAGCAGCTTGGAGGGAGCTGGGGCCAACGTCCTGACTTTC
CDR3aa: CASSLEGAGANVLTF

abundance: .
v_gene: TRBV4-3
d_gene: .
j_gene: TRBJ2-7
CDR3nt: TGCGCCAGCAGCCAAGAAACTCTGGGATCGGACGAGCAGTACTTC
CDR3aa: CASSQETLGSDEQYF

abundance: .
v_gene: TRBV19
d_gene: .
j_gene: TRBJ1-1
CDR3nt: TGTGCCAGTAGTACAGAAAGAGGCACTGAAGCTTTCTTT
CDR3aa: CASSTERGTEAFF

abundance: .
v_gene: TRBV5-4
d_gene: .
j_gene: TRBJ2-2
CDR3nt: TGTGCCAGCAGCTCACGGGTCCTCACCGGGGAGCTGTTTTTT
CDR3aa: CASSSRVLTGELFF

abundance: .
v_gene: TRBV19
d_gene: .
j_gene: TRBJ2-5
CDR3nt: TGTGCCAGTACCCTGGGAGGGGGGCAAGAGACCCAGTACTTC
CDR3aa: CASTLGGGQETQYF

abundance: .
v_gene: TRBV7-8
d_gene: .
j_gene: TRBJ1-6
CDR3nt: TGTGCCAGCAGCTTCGAGGGACGGCTTAATTCACCCCTCCACTTT
CDR3aa: CASSFEGRLNSPLHF

abundance: .
v_gene: TRBV7-3
d_gene: .
j_gene: TRBJ2-3
CDR3nt: TGTGCCAGCAGCCCCGGACTTACCACAGATACGCAGTATTTT
CDR3aa: CASSPGLTTDTQYF

abundance: .
v_gene: TRBV11-3
d_gene: .
j_gene: TRBJ2-7
CDR3nt: TGTGCCAGCAGCGATCTAGTCCTCTACGAGCAGTACTTC
CDR3aa: CASSDLVLYEQYF

abundance: .
v_gene: TRBV19
d_gene: .
j_gene: TRBJ2-5
CDR3nt: TGTGCCACCCACAGGGAGACCCAGTACTTC
CDR3aa: CATHRETQYF

abundance: .
v_gene: TRBV18
d_gene: .
j_gene: TRBJ1-2
CDR3nt: TGTGCCAGCTCACCCCACAGGAGCTATGGCTACACCTTC
CDR3aa: CASSPHRSYGYTF

abundance: once
v_gene: TRBV12-5
d_gene: .
j_gene: TRBJ2-7
CDR3nt: TGTGCTAGTGGTTTGGTACAAGGGTCGGCGTACGAGCAGTACTTC
CDR3aa: CASGLVQGSAYEQYF

abundance: .
v_gene: TRBV7-3
d_gene: .
j_gene: TRBJ2-5
CDR3nt: TGTGCCAGCAGCTCCGGGTCTCACCTGGGAGAGACCCAGTACTTC
CDR3aa: CASSSGSHLGETQYF

abundance: .
v_gene: TRBV28
d_gene: .
j_gene: TRBJ1-2
CDR3nt: TGTGCCAGCAGTCCCCCTCGCAGCGGCTACACCTTC
CDR3aa: CASSPPRSGYTF

abundance: .
v_gene: TRBV4-3
d_gene: .
j_gene: TRBJ2-7
CDR3nt: TGCGCCAGCAGCCAAGAGGAGGGGCTAGGTAACGAGCAGTACTTC
CDR3aa: CASSQEEGLGNEQYF

abundance: .
v_gene: TRBV4-3
d_gene: TRBD1
j_gene: TRBJ1-2
CDR3nt: TGCGCCAGCAGCTTACGACAGGGTGGCTACACCTTC
CDR3aa: CASSLRQGGYTF

abundance: .
v_gene: TRBV27
d_gene: .
j_gene: TRBJ1-5
CDR3nt: TGTGCCAGCAGTTCGGGTCACCGCGGGAGCAATCAGCCCCAGCATTTT
CDR3aa: CASSSGHRGSNQPQHF

abundance: .
v_gene: TRBV5-4
d_gene: TRBD2
j_gene: TRBJ2-2
CDR3nt: TGTGCCAGCAGCCCCGGACTAGCGGTTACGAACACCGGGGAGCTGTTTTTT
CDR3aa: CASSPGLAVTNTGELFF

abundance: .
v_gene: TRBV5-5
d_gene: .
j_gene: TRBJ1-5
CDR3nt: TGTGCCAGCAGCTTGTCCCCTCCTGAGCCCCAGCATTTT
CDR3aa: CASSLSPPEPQHF

abundance: .
v_gene: TRBV5-1
d_gene: .
j_gene: TRBJ2-1
CDR3nt: TGCGCCAGCAGCCCCGACTGGAGCTCCTACAATGAGCAGTTCTTC
CDR3aa: CASSPDWSSYNEQFF

abundance: .
v_gene: TRBV4-2
d_gene: TRBD2
j_gene: TRBJ2-1
CDR3nt: TGTGCCAGCAGCCGAGGGACTAGCGGAGACAATGAGCAGTTCTTC
CDR3aa: CASSRGTSGDNEQFF

abundance: .
v_gene: TRBV12-3/TRBV12-4
d_gene: .
j_gene: TRBJ2-7
CDR3nt: TGTGCCAGCAGCCGACGATCCTACGAGCAGTACTTC
CDR3aa: CASSRRSYEQYF

abundance: .
v_gene: TRBV29-1
d_gene: .
j_gene: TRBJ2-2
CDR3nt: TGCAGCGTTGCGGGATTGGTCACCGGGGAGCTGTTTTTT
CDR3aa: CSVAGLVTGELFF

abundance: .
v_gene: TRBV12-5
d_gene: .
j_gene: TRBJ2-6
CDR3nt: TGTGCTAGTGGTTTGCCCCGGAGTTCCTCTGGGGCCAACGTCCTGACTTTC
CDR3aa: CASGLPRSSSGANVLTF

abundance: .
v_gene: TRBV5-6
d_gene: .
j_gene: TRBJ1-1
CDR3nt: TGTGCCAGCAGTTCACTGAGCAGGGAAGCTTTCTTT
CDR3aa: CASSSLSREAFF

abundance: .
v_gene: TRBV28
d_gene: .
j_gene: TRBJ1-1
CDR3nt: TGTGCCAGCAGTTTGGGACCGCCCACTGAAGCTTTCTTT
CDR3aa: CASSLGPPTEAFF

abundance: once
v_gene: TRBV5-1
d_gene: TRBD1
j_gene: TRBJ2-5
CDR3nt: TGCGCCAGCAGCTCGGCCGGGACAGGGGGTGGGGAGACCCAGTACTTC
CDR3aa: CASSSAGTGGGETQYF

abundance: .
v_gene: TRBV4-2
d_gene: TRBD2
j_gene: TRBJ2-7
CDR3nt: TGTGCCAGCAGCCTGGGGACTAGCGGTTACGAGCAGTACTTC
CDR3aa: CASSLGTSGYEQYF

abundance: .
v_gene: TRBV3-1/TRBV3-2
d_gene: .
j_gene: TRBJ2-3
CDR3nt: TGTGCCAGCAGCCTCCGGCAGGCCGCGGATACGCAGTATTTT
CDR3aa: CASSLRQAADTQYF

abundance: .
v_gene: TRBV24-1
d_gene: TRBD2
j_gene: TRBJ2-1
CDR3nt: TGTGCCACCGAACCTAGCGGGAAAAACGGTGAGCAGTTCTTC
CDR3aa: CATEPSGKNGEQFF

abundance: .
v_gene: TRBV13
d_gene: TRBD1
j_gene: TRBJ2-1
CDR3nt: TGTGCCAGCACTTCGGGACAGGTTTACAATGAGCAGTTCTTC
CDR3aa: CASTSGQVYNEQFF

abundance: .
v_gene: TRBV2
d_gene: TRBD1
j_gene: TRBJ1-5
CDR3nt: TGTGCCAGCAGTGAAGGGGACAGGAATCAGCCCCAGCATTTT
CDR3aa: CASSEGDRNQPQHF

abundance: .
v_gene: TRBV7-8
d_gene: TRBD1
j_gene: TRBJ2-7
CDR3nt: TGTGCCAGCAGCGCGACAGGGGTATCCTACGAGCAGTACTTC
CDR3aa: CASSATGVSYEQYF

abundance: once
v_gene: TRBV5-1
d_gene: .
j_gene: TRBJ2-7
CDR3nt: TGCGCCAGCAGCTTGCGTGGGGGCCGGGGCGAGCAGTACTTC
CDR3aa: CASSLRGGRGEQYF

abundance: .
v_gene: TRBV7-9
d_gene: TRBD1
j_gene: TRBJ2-5
CDR3nt: TGTGCCAGCAGCTTAGCGACCCCCCCCGGACAGGGGGCCGGGACCCAGTACTTC
CDR3aa: CASSLATPPGQGAGTQYF

abundance: .
v_gene: TRBV5-6
d_gene: TRBD2
j_gene: TRBJ2-1
CDR3nt: TGTGCCAGCAGCTGGGACGGGTCTAGCGGGAACTCCTACAATGAGCAGTTCTTC
CDR3aa: CASSWDGSSGNSYNEQFF

abundance: .
v_gene: TRBV2
d_gene: TRBD2
j_gene: TRBJ2-7
CDR3nt: TGTGCCAGTGAGCGGGAGGCCCACGAGCAGTACTTC
CDR3aa: CASEREAHEQYF

abundance: .
v_gene: TRBV7-8
d_gene: .
j_gene: TRBJ2-7
CDR3nt: TGTGCCAGCAGCTTGCCGGGAACCGACGTGGAGCAGTACTTC
CDR3aa: CASSLPGTDVEQYF

abundance: .
v_gene: TRBV19
d_gene: TRBD2
j_gene: TRBJ2-5
CDR3nt: TGTGCCAGTAGCACTAGCGGTGGGGAGACCCAGTACTTC
CDR3aa: CASSTSGGETQYF

abundance: .
v_gene: TRBV30
d_gene: .
j_gene: TRBJ2-7
CDR3nt: TGTGCCTGGAGCCCGGGACATTCCTACGAGCAGTACTTC
CDR3aa: CAWSPGHSYEQYF

abundance: .
v_gene: TRBV4-2
d_gene: TRBD2
j_gene: TRBJ2-1
CDR3nt: TGTGCCAGCAGCCAAGAGCGGGGGTTCGATGAGCAGTTCTTC
CDR3aa: CASSQERGFDEQFF

abundance: .
v_gene: TRBV18
d_gene: TRBD2
j_gene: TRBJ2-7
CDR3nt: TGTGCCAGCTCACCATCGGGACTAGCGGGATCCTACGAGCAGTACTTC
CDR3aa: CASSPSGLAGSYEQYF

abundance: .
v_gene: TRBV7-9
d_gene: .
j_gene: TRBJ1-6
CDR3nt: TGTGCCAGCAGCCCACAGGGACCGATGAATTCACCCCTCCACTTT
CDR3aa: CASSPQGPMNSPLHF

abundance: few
v_gene: TRBV5-1
d_gene: .
j_gene: TRBJ2-7
CDR3nt: TGCGCCAGCAGCTCGGTGACAGACGAGCAGTACTTC
CDR3aa: CASSSVTDEQYF

abundance: .
v_gene: TRBV18
d_gene: .
j_gene: TRBJ1-2
CDR3nt: TGTGCCAGCTCACCTGATAGGGTGTGGTATGGCTACACCTTC
CDR3aa: CASSPDRVWYGYTF